A single sample gave rise to the 8 T cell receptor beta chains below, sequenced in a study of shared clonotypes between healthy human individuals. Produced via immunoSEQ multiplex PCR; TCRdb's table is partial and in-frame only. The data hold about 1 million clones, with roughly 75% observed a single time. The sample consisted of memory CD4+ T cells sorted from blood. Subset defined: CD45RA-negative fraction. The receptors were sampled from a man younger than 35 in good health.

V and J are TRBV5-1 and TRBJ2-5; D unclear. Trimming removed 5 bases from V and 4 bases from J, with 18 bases in between. The CDR3 is made up of 15 amino acids. In germline, CDR1 is SGHRS, CDR2 YFSETQ. DNA of the CDR3: TGCGCCAGCAGTAGTCTCGATGGCACGCGAGAGACCCAGTACTTC. Its protein product is CASSSLDGTRETQYF.

The CDR3 is CATALAGLYNEQFF. CDR3 nucleotide sequence: TGTGCTACGGCCCTAGCGGGACTTTACAATGAGCAGTTCTTC. The chain has TRBV11-2 and TRBJ2-1, with TRBD2 matching over 9 bases. CDR1 and CDR2 (germline): SGHAT, FQNNGV. This CDR3 has 14 amino acids.

J is TRBJ2-5 and V is TRBV7-8, with D tentatively TRBD1 or TRBD2 (5 bases each). The germline V gene encodes CDR1 SGHVS and CDR2 FQNEAQ. The CDR3 is 15 amino acids. V gave up 2 bases and J gave up 4 bases, with 14 bases separating them. DNA of the CDR3: TGTGCCAGCAGCTTAACCGGGACCCTCTCAGAGACCCAGTACTTC. Protein product: CASSLTGTLSETQYF.

The chain is built from TRBV6-5 and TRBJ2-7; 7 nucleotides agree with TRBD2. The CDR3 totals 13 residues. Trimming cost V 8 bases and J 2 bases; bases outside gene matches: 6. CDR1 is MNHEY and CDR2 is SVGAGI in the germline V gene. CDR3 DNA: TGTGCCAGCGGGTCTAGCGGAACCTACGAGCAGTACTTC. Translating gives CASGSSGTYEQYF.

The chain employs TRBV19 and TRBJ2-7; D unresolved. Germline V gene lookup returns CDR1 LNHDA and CDR2 SQIVND (reference sequence). V was clipped by 3 bases and J by 2 bases, with 11 bases between them. The CDR3 covers 14 residues. CDR3 protein: CASSIRVPTYEQYF. In DNA, the CDR3 is TGTGCCAGTAGTATCCGGGTCCCGACCTACGAGCAGTACTTC.

This chain links TRBV10-2 with TRBJ2-6, with D possibly matching TRBD2 (6 bases). The CDR3 is 14 amino acids. Trimming took off 4 bases at V and 3 bases at J, with 7 bases between the two ends. CDR1 and CDR2 (germline): WSHSY, SAAADI. CDR3 sequence reads: CASSAGVGANVLTF. The CDR3 nucleotides read TGCGCCAGCAGTGCGGGGGTTGGGGCCAACGTCCTGACTTTC.

As regards this clone: A read error may produce the germline difference seen at one junction end. The gene calls are TRBV7-7 and TRBJ2-7; no clear D. The V gene's germline CDR1 is SSHAT and CDR2 FNYEAQ (reference sequence). The CDR3 has 15 amino acids. For the CDR3, the DNA is TGTGCTAGCAGCTTAGGCCCGGCAAGCTCCTACGAGCAGTACTTC. It is translated as CASSLGPASSYEQYF.

The gene calls are TRBV6-6 and TRBJ1-2; 9 positions agree with TRBD1. Germline V gene data show CDR1 as MNHNY and CDR2 as SVGAGI (reference sequence). Trimming at V came to 6 bases and at J to 5 bases, leaving 10 bases not matched to a gene. The CDR3 totals 15 residues. CDR3 loop: CASSVDRGTYYGYTF. Written as DNA, the CDR3 is TGTGCCAGCAGCGTCGACAGGGGGACCTATTATGGCTACACCTTC.